This T cell receptor beta chain was recovered during a study of CD8 T cells in ankylosing spondylitis. The study's findings and limits: Disease-linked clones bore a CD8+ phenotype, appearing relatively rarely in peripheral blood. Characteristic, it appeared, of ankylosing spondylitis blood was a TCR beta motif of seven or eight highly homologous variants.

In regard to this clonotype: The antigen is unknown.

MiXCR was run by TCRdb on the 5' RACE reads, yielding one entry per CDR3 protein. Of fewer than 400,000 distinct CDR3 sequences detected, about 15% appear once; the ten largest clones hold roughly 0.99%. The length of the CDR3 is 14 residues. V gave up 0 bases and J gave up 8 bases, with 13 bases separating them. The germline V gene has CDR1 MNHEY and CDR2 SVGEGT. J is TRBJ2-5 and V is TRBV6-2 or TRBV6-3, with D perhaps matching TRBD2 (6 bases). Sequenced sample: blood, either unsorted or a sorted T cell fraction (not recorded which). The receptor comes from a male donor with ankylosing spondylitis or in good health (not recorded which). Written as DNA, the CDR3 is TGTGCCAGCAGTTACTCGAGTACTGCGGGAACCCAGTACTTC. Translation gives CASSYSSTAGTQYF.